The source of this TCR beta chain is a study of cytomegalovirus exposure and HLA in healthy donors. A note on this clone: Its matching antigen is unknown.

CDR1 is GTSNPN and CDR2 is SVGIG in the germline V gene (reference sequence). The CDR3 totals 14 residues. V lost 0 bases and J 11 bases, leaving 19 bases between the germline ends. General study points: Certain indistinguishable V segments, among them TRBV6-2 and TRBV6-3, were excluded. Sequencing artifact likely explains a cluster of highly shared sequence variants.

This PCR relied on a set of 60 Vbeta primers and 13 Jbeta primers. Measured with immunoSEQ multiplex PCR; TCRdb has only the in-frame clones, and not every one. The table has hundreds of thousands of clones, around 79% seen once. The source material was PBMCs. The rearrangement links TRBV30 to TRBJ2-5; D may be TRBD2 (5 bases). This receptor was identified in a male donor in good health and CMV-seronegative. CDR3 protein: CAWSVRGGLWEQYF. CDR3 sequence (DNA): TGTGCCTGGAGTGTACGCGGCGGACTTTGGGAGCAGTACTTC.